These 23 T cell receptor beta chains originate from one sample sequenced in a study of identical twins. Each CDR3 protein gets one entry after TCRdb re-called the 5' RACE reads with MiXCR. The sample includes some 590,000 distinct CDR3 sequences, just under 10% seen only once; the top ten take 2.5% to 3.5%. This sample also belongs to another study, concerning yellow fever vaccine responses in identical twins.

Sequenced sample: PBMCs. The receptors come from a woman between 18 and 29 years old in good health.

This clonotype turned up a few times. This rearrangement joins TRBV11-3 to TRBJ2-5; D is unresolved. This CDR3 contains 13 residues. Germline values: CDR1 SGHNT, CDR2 YENEEA. Trimming cost V 4 bases and J 3 bases, with 9 bases left between them. The CDR3 sequence: CASSSPGEETQYF. The DNA of the CDR3 is TGTGCCAGCAGCTCCCCCGGAGAAGAGACCCAGTACTTC.

This clonotype was observed many times. The chain recombines TRBV12-3 or TRBV12-4 with TRBJ2-1, with D perhaps assigned TRBD1 or TRBD2 (5 bases each). The CDR3 totals 16 residues. Trimming removed 6 bases at V and 0 bases at J, with 15 bases between. The CDR3 DNA follows: TGTGCCAGCAGAACCCTCGGGGCGTTCTCCTACAATGAGCAGTTCTTC. It codes for CASRTLGAFSYNEQFF.

The table lists this clonotype with a few counts. V is TRBV4-2 and J is TRBJ1-1; no clear D gene. The CDR3 contains 12 residues. V shed 4 bases and J shed 3 bases, with 6 bases lying between them. The germline V gene has CDR1 LGHNA and CDR2 YNFKEQ. The CDR3 region is CASSRMDTEAFF. DNA for the CDR3: TGTGCCAGCAGCCGAATGGACACTGAAGCTTTCTTT.

In its sample, this clonotype was seen a few times. The rearrangement links TRBV7-2 to TRBJ2-5, with D unclear. The germline V gene encodes CDR1 SGHTA and CDR2 FQGNSA. Trimming removed 5 bases from V and 4 bases from J, with 11 bases in between. The CDR3 totals 13 residues. CDR3 loop: CASSIMGIETQYF. CDR3 coding DNA: TGTGCCAGCAGCATCATGGGGATAGAGACCCAGTACTTC.

This clonotype was picked up a small number of times. The chain uses TRBV10-3 and TRBJ2-7; 9 bases match TRBD1. The CDR3 extends over 15 amino acids. Looked up from germline, CDR1 is ENHRY and CDR2 is SYGVKD. V was pared by 4 bases and J by 1 base, with 5 bases of the junction left unmatched. The CDR3 loop reads CAISVGTGRSYEQYF. The CDR3 DNA follows: TGTGCCATCAGTGTCGGGACAGGGAGGTCCTACGAGCAGTACTTC.

The rearrangement joins TRBV7-9 to TRBJ2-4; D may be TRBD1 or TRBD2 (5 bases each). V lost 6 bases, J lost 0 bases, and 18 bases lay in between. This CDR3 has 17 residues. Looked up from germline, CDR1 is SEHNR and CDR2 is FQNEAQ (reference sequence). The CDR3 spells CASSPHRDPLAKNIQYF. The CDR3 nucleotides are TGTGCCAGCAGTCCCCACCGGGACCCGCTAGCCAAAAACATTCAGTACTTC.

This clonotype was detected many times. The V call is TRBV7-8, the J call TRBJ1-1; D gene unclear. This CDR3 has 12 residues. Trimming removed 2 bases at V and 7 bases at J, with 8 bases between. CDR1 SGHVS and CDR2 FQNEAQ come from the germline V gene. The CDR3 here is CASSLLPGEAFF. The CDR3 DNA sequence: TGTGCCAGCAGCTTACTTCCAGGTGAAGCTTTCTTT.

Of note for this clonotype: A clone one base away is much larger, so this may be a read error. The V gene is TRBV9, the J gene TRBJ2-1, with 10 bases lining up with TRBD2. The junction had 4 bases not matched to a gene; V was cut back by 6 bases and J by 1 base. CDR1 and CDR2 from the germline V gene are SGDLS and YYNGEE. CDR3 length equals 15 residues. CDR3 nucleotides: TGTGCCAGCAACCCTAGCGGGGGATCCTACAATGAGCAGTTCTTC. This gives the protein CASNPSGGSYNEQFF. Complete variable domain (other parts from reference TRBV9 and TRBJ2-1): DSGVTQTPKHLITATGQRVTLRCSPRSGDLSVYWYQQSLDQGLQFLIQYYNGEERAKGNILERFSAQQFPDLHSELNLSSLELGDSALYFCASNPSGGSYNEQFFGPGTRLTVL.

J is TRBJ1-3 and V is TRBV20-1, with TRBD1 matching over 7 bases. This CDR3 is built from 14 residues. Germline CDR1 reads DFQATT; CDR2 reads SNEGSKA (reference sequence). V lost 6 bases, J lost 1 base, and 6 bases stayed unmatched. As DNA, the CDR3 is TGCAGTGCATCCGACAGGGCGTCTGGAAACACCATATATTTT. Protein product: CSASDRASGNTIYF.

This clonotype has a count of ten or more. V and J are TRBV12-3 or TRBV12-4 and TRBJ2-3; 8 positions agree with TRBD1. The CDR3 covers 14 residues. The V segment lost 5 bases and the J segment 6 bases; nucleotides outside the gene matches: 7. For the CDR3, the DNA is TGTGCCAGCAGTCCAACAGGGGGAGGCGATACGCAGTATTTT. It is translated as CASSPTGGGDTQYF.

This clonotype was seen many times. The chain carries TRBV7-9 and TRBJ2-1; no clear D gene. Trimming shortened V by 2 bases and J by 4 bases, and 12 bases separated the two germline ends. The CDR3 covers 15 residues. Per germline, CDR1 SEHNR and CDR2 FQNEAQ (reference sequence). This chain's CDR3 is CASSLISDRYNEQFF. The DNA for the CDR3 is TGTGCCAGCAGCTTAATCTCGGATCGTTACAATGAGCAGTTCTTC.

There are many counts of this clonotype. The chain employs TRBV27 and TRBJ2-6; D may be TRBD1 (5 bases). V dropped 5 bases and J dropped 0 bases, with 14 bases sitting between them. Germline V CDR1 and CDR2: MNHEY, SMNVEV (reference sequence). The CDR3 loop spans 17 amino acids. CDR3 residues: CASSPRQPTSGANVLTF. The CDR3 region has the DNA TGTGCCAGCAGTCCCAGACAGCCTACCTCTGGGGCCAACGTCCTGACTTTC.

The J gene is TRBJ2-5, the V gene TRBV5-1, with 15 bases that match TRBD2. J lost 5 bases, V lost 2 bases, and 10 bases had no gene match. Germline V gene data show CDR1 as SGHRS and CDR2 as YFSETQ. The CDR3 runs 18 residues. In DNA form, the CDR3 reads TGCGCCAGCAGCTTCGGACTAGCGGGGGGGCCTGTTGCGGAGACCCAGTACTTC. This gives the protein CASSFGLAGGPVAETQYF.

This clonotype was counted many times. The chain joins TRBV12-3 or TRBV12-4 to TRBJ2-1, with D unresolved. V lost 7 bases and J lost 6, with 7 bases in between. CDR3 length: 11 amino acids. CDR3 DNA sequence: TGTGCCAGCACTTCGTCCAATGAGCAGTTCTTC. Translating it yields CASTSSNEQFF.

There are many counts of this clonotype. The chain has TRBV12-3 or TRBV12-4 and TRBJ2-7, with 8 bases fitting TRBD1. Germline trimming cut 6 bases from V and 6 bases from J; bases unmatched to any gene: 13. The CDR3 length is 15 residues. CDR3 sequence: CASRGGGQGLREQYF. The CDR3 nucleotides read TGTGCCAGCAGAGGAGGAGGACAGGGTCTTCGCGAGCAGTACTTC.

This clonotype was counted between two and nine times. The rearrangement uses TRBV12-5 and TRBJ2-1; D is unresolved. The V end lost 4 bases, the J end lost 3 bases, and 4 bases lay between the germline ends. CDR1 and CDR2 from the germline V gene are LGHNT and FRNRAP. The CDR3 runs 12 residues. CDR3 sequence: CASGSGYNEQFF. CDR3 in DNA: TGTGCTAGTGGTTCAGGCTACAATGAGCAGTTCTTC.

This sequence joins TRBV7-9 and TRBJ2-7, with D perhaps TRBD1 (5 bases). Germline loops: CDR1 SEHNR, CDR2 FQNEAQ (reference sequence). Trimming stripped 11 bases from V and 1 base from J, with 12 bases between. The CDR3 consists of 12 residues. This CDR3 is CAFPTGSYEQYF. CDR3 in DNA: TGTGCCTTCCCCACAGGTTCCTACGAGCAGTACTTC.

This chain connects TRBV7-9 to TRBJ2-1; 9 nucleotides match TRBD2. In germline, CDR1 is SEHNR, CDR2 FQNEAQ (reference sequence). V lost 5 bases, J lost 0 bases, and 8 bases stayed unmatched. The CDR3 is 17 amino acids. DNA for the CDR3: TGTGCCAGCAGCAGACTAGCGGCACGGAGCTCCTACAATGAGCAGTTCTTC. Protein: CASSRLAARSSYNEQFF. Filled out from reference TRBV7-9 and TRBJ2-1, the complete variable domain reads DTGVSQNPRHKITKRGQNVTFRCDPISEHNRLYWYRQTLGQGPEFLTYFQNEAQLEKSRLLSDRFSAERPKGSFSTLEIQRTEQGDSAMYLCASSRLAARSSYNEQFFGPGTRLTVL.

This clonotype was observed many times. V and J are TRBV6-2 or TRBV6-3 and TRBJ2-1; 7 bases agree with TRBD2. V trimming: 6 bases; J trimming: 4 bases; junction bases outside the gene matches: 12. The CDR3 length is 16 residues. Germline V gene data show CDR1 as MNHEY and CDR2 as SVGEGT. Here the CDR3 DNA reads TGTGCCAGCAGGGGGGTCCGGGGGGAATATTACAATGAGCAGTTCTTC. Amino acids: CASRGVRGEYYNEQFF.

This chain joins TRBV2 and TRBJ2-7, with 12 bases lining up with TRBD2. The ends lost 4 bases at V and 6 bases at J; junction bases unmatched: 10. This CDR3 region has 16 residues. Germline values: CDR1 SNHLY, CDR2 FYNNEI. Written as DNA, the CDR3 is TGTGCCAGCAGTGTCGGACTAGCGGGGCAAGGGGCCGAGCAGTACTTC. Protein: CASSVGLAGQGAEQYF.

The chain recombines TRBV7-8 with TRBJ2-7; D is undetermined. The CDR3 runs 13 residues. The germline V gene encodes CDR1 SGHVS and CDR2 FQNEAQ. Trimming took off 1 base at V and 6 bases at J, with 10 bases between the two ends. CDR3 in DNA: TGTGCCAGCAGCTTAGGTCGGCGAATCGAGCAGTACTTC. It yields the protein CASSLGRRIEQYF.

This clonotype was seen repeatedly, ten times or more. The CDR3 DNA is TGCAGCGTTGCCGCAGGGGGCTTGAACACTGAAGCTTTCTTT. This encodes CSVAAGGLNTEAFF. V is TRBV29-1 and J is TRBJ1-1, with 8 bases matching TRBD1. V was pared by 4 bases and J by 0 bases, with 4 bases of the junction left unmatched. CDR1 and CDR2 (germline): SQVTM, ANQGSEA. CDR3 size: 14 residues.

The chain couples TRBV9 to TRBJ2-1; D not resolved. V was pared by 4 bases and J by 9 bases, with 11 bases between. Per germline, CDR1 SGDLS and CDR2 YYNGEE. There are 12 residues in the CDR3. The chain's CDR3 is CASSHDLGEQFF. The DNA of the CDR3 is TGTGCCAGCAGCCATGATTTGGGTGAGCAGTTCTTC. Full variable domain (rest looked up from reference TRBV9 and TRBJ2-1): DSGVTQTPKHLITATGQRVTLRCSPRSGDLSVYWYQQSLDQGLQFLIQYYNGEERAKGNILERFSAQQFPDLHSELNLSSLELGDSALYFCASSHDLGEQFFGPGTRLTVL.